The T cell receptor (beta chain) under discussion was sequenced for a study of blood T cell repertoires in COVID-19. Study details: Acute-phase and convalescent COVID-19 samples originated in the United States, Italy and Spain.

Looked up from germline, CDR1 is SQVTM and CDR2 is ANQGSEA. This CDR3 is 16 amino acids long. The V segment lost 4 bases and the J segment 1 base; nucleotides outside the gene matches: 11. Some clones are missing from TCRdb's copy, which holds only in-frame ones; the method was immunoSEQ multiplex PCR. Of 35,000 to 50,000 clones listed, 85% to 90% are singletons. Sequencing input: peripheral blood. The TCR sequence derives from a man aged 60 to 75 with acute or convalescent COVID-19. The V and J genes are TRBV29-1 and TRBJ2-5; 8 nucleotides align to TRBD1. The CDR3 here is CSVVASRDRSQETQYF. As DNA, the CDR3 is TGCAGCGTTGTAGCATCGCGGGACAGGAGCCAAGAGACCCAGTACTTC.